Listed below are T cell receptor beta chains from one sample, sequenced in a study of blood T cell repertoires in COVID-19. The assay was immunoSEQ multiplex PCR, and TCRdb's table has in-frame clones only and misses some. The sample holds about 60,000 clones, just under 85% seen once. Sequencing used peripheral blood. All receptors come from a man aged 60-69 years with acute or convalescent COVID-19. CDR3s include the opening cysteine and the closing phenylalanine or tryptophan. The order of the fields is V gene, CDR3 protein.

TRBV28	CASSLGTGGRTEAFF
TRBV18	CASSPDQGLNTEAFF
TRBV6-2/TRBV6-3	CASSYETGNQPQHF
TRBV5-6	CASSLGGGMAEAFF
TRBV2	CASRFYSYGYTF
TRBV7-3	CASSVQRTGQVEAFF
TRBV7-6	CASSLAVGQPQHF
TRBV4-1	CASSRFGISYEQYF
TRBV6-2/TRBV6-3	CASSCHRDKKRRASGELFF
TRBV7-9	CASRPFRGSTDTQYF
TRBV2	CASSLLGTGQGYTF
TRBV4-1	CASSQDHPGMNSPLHF
TRBV19	CASSTDRGYNSPLHF
TRBV19	CASSRNQGYTIYF
TRBV6-5	CASGPITVNTEAFF